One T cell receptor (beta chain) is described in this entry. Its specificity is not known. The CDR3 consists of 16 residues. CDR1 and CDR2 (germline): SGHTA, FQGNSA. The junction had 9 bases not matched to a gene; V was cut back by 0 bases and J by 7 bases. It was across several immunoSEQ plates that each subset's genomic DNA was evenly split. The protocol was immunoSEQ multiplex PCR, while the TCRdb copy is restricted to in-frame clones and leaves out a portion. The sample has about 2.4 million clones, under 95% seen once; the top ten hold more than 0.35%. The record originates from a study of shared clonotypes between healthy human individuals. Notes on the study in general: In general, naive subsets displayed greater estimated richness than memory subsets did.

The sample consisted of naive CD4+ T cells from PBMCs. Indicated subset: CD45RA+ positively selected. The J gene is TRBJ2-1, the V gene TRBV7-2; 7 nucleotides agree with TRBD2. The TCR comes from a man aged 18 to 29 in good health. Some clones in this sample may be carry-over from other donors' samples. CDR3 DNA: TGTGCCAGCAGCTTAGCGGAGGGCGGGAGCACGAATGAGCAGTTCTTC. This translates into CASSLAEGGSTNEQFF.